This TCR beta chain was identified during a study of CD8 T cell repertoires and HIV-1 epitope variants (dated by TCRdb to the early 2020s). About the investigation overall: In separate culture wells, T cells were stimulated with each of twenty-five peptides that represented autologous and known Gag and Nef epitope variants. Running each culture condition in triplicate, except for one peptide done in duplicate, gave a total of approximately 83 T cell cultures. An aliquot of 1M T cells was saved as an uncultured baseline condition, separate from the 83 T cell cultures. The cultures were grown for more than nine days in IMDM with gentamicin, and half of the media was changed on days 3 and 7 with IL-2, IL-7 and IL-15 added. Tested epitopes included three Gag epitope families and Nef HW9 and YT9. T cells were enriched using the EasySep Human T Cell Enrichment Kit and then co-cultured with an equal number of autologous T cell-negative cells acting as antigen-presenting cells. The control conditions were a CMV, EBV and flu peptide pool, the Ebola AY9 epitope as a negative control, and a well with no peptide. Beyond this particular receptor, the publication reports: Fewer than ten antigen-specific TCR beta clonotypes were identified, of which more than five appeared to be cross-reactive for autologous or known escape epitope variants. Five clonotypes recognized the Nef KF9 family and one clonotype recognized the HW9 family, while no responses were seen to the TAALDMSHF plasma variant. Only TCR beta chains were identified by the assay, and proliferation to antigen, not T cell function or cytokine profile, was indicated.

The EasySep Human CD8+ T Cell Enrichment Kit was used on day 10 to isolate CD8+ T cells from every culture. As concerns this clone: The specificity of this receptor is unknown. Base qualities are not at hand, and no much larger clone is one base apart.

Sequencing of TCR beta CDR3 regions was performed at survey depth on the immunoSEQ platform. The QIAamp DNA micro kit was used to extract genomic DNA from every cultured and uncultured CD8+ T cell population. From the authors' description of their analysis: Samples with fewer than 5,000 productive reads were excluded, which removed about 7% of the roughly 80 HIV peptide-stimulated cultures. Sequences were trimmed to CDR3 by a MANAFEST web app, and nonproductive sequences, CDR3s under 5 amino acids, and sequences not starting with C or ending with F/W were removed. Clonotypes were classified as antigen-specific only if expansion was observed in at least 2 of 3 replicates versus the no-peptide control at FDR 0.01, only within one epitope family. A specific clonotype also had to show a frequency at least fivefold higher than in wells stimulated with peptides from other epitope families. Imported from immuneACCESS, the table was reduced by TCRdb to in-frame sequences with V and J called. These copies leave out some clones; in studies compared against another copy, an unresolved V gene accounts for under half, and the cause of the remainder is not known. The DNA gave D and trimming, while V, J and clone size come from that table. The sample includes almost 4,500 clones, with roughly two thirds observed a single time. The ten biggest clones cover 35% to 50% of the sample.

CDR1 is given as ENHRY and CDR2 as SYGVKD, both from the germline V gene. Between the V and J ends, shortened by 4 bases and 6 bases respectively, the junction contains 19 bases. The CDR3 runs 15 amino acids, cysteine and phenylalanine included. Only the CDR3 portion is preserved as DNA: 45 bases, with reading frame beginning at the first base. The specimen sequenced was cultured CD8+ T cells derived from PBMCs. The rearrangement combines TRBV10-3 with TRBJ2-7, with TRBD1 tentatively as D gene (6 bases match). This sequence was found in a male donor with HIV. The nucleotide sequence reads TGTGCCATCAGTGTGGGGTTCCCAGGACAGCTCGAGCAGTACTTC. It codes for CAISVGFPGQLEQYF.